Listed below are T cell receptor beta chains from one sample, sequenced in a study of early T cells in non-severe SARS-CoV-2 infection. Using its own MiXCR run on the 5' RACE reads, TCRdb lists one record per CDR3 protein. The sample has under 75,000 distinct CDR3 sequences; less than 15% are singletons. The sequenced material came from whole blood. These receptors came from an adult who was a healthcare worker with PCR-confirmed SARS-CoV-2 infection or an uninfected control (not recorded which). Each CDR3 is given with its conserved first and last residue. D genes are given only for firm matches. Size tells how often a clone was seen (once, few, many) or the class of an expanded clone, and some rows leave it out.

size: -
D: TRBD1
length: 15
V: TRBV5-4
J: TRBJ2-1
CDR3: CASSSGTERFNEQFF
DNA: TGTGCCAGCAGCTCTGGGACAGAGAGGTTCAATGAGCAGTTCTTC

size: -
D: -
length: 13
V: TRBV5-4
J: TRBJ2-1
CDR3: CASSLPGLNEQFF
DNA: TGTGCCAGCAGCCTCCCGGGACTTAATGAGCAGTTCTTC

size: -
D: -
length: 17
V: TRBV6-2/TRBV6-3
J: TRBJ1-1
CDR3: CASSYSVGTPLNTEAFF
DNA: TGTGCCAGCAGTTATAGCGTCGGGACGCCACTCAATACTGAAGCTTTCTTT

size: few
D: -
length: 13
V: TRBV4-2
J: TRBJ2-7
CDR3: CASSQGGKDEQYF
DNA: TGTGCCAGCAGCCAAGGAGGGAAAGACGAGCAGTACTTC

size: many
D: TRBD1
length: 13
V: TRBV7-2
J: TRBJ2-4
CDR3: CASSPDRGNIQYF
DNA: TGTGCCAGCAGCCCCGACAGGGGAAACATTCAGTACTTC

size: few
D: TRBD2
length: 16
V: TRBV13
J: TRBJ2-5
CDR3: CASSQGAGSHQETQYF
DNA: TGTGCCAGCAGCCAAGGAGCGGGGTCGCACCAAGAGACCCAGTACTTC

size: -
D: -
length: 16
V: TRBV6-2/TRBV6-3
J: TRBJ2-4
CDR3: CASSPLGRPPKNIQYF
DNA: TGTGCCAGCAGTCCTCTAGGAAGGCCACCCAAAAACATTCAGTACTTC

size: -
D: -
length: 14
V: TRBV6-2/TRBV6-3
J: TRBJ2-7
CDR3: CASSSQGGGYEQYF
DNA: TGTGCCAGCAGTTCCCAAGGGGGAGGCTACGAGCAGTACTTC

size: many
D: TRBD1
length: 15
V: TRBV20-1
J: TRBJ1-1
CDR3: CSAPRTGTMNTEAFF
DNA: TGCAGTGCACCTAGGACAGGGACAATGAACACTGAAGCTTTCTTT

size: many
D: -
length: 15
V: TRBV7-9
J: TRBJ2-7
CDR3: CASSENGPSDYEQYF
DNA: TGTGCCAGCAGCGAGAACGGCCCTTCGGACTACGAGCAGTACTTC

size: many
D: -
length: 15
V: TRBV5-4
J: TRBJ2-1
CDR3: CASTPESYANNEQFF
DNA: TGTGCCAGCACCCCGGAAAGCTACGCCAACAATGAGCAGTTCTTC

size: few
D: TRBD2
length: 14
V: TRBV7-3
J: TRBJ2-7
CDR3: CASSFGRERYEQYF
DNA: TGTGCCAGCAGCTTCGGGAGGGAGCGCTACGAGCAGTACTTC

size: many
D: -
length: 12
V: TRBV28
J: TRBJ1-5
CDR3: CASWSSNQPQHF
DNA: TGTGCCAGTTGGAGTAGCAATCAGCCCCAGCATTTT

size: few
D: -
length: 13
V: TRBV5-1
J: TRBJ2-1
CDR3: CASSPLLADEQFF
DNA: TGCGCCAGCAGCCCTCTTCTAGCAGATGAGCAGTTCTTC

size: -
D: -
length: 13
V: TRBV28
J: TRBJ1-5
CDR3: CAGGEEGNQPQHF
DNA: TGTGCCGGGGGGGAGGAAGGCAATCAGCCCCAGCATTTT

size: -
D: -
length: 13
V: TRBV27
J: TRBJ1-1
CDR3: CTSSLSTNTEAFF
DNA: TGTACCAGCAGTCTTTCAACGAACACTGAAGCTTTCTTT

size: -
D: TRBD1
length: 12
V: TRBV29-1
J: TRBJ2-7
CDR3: CSVGTGAQGQYF
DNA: TGCAGCGTCGGGACAGGGGCCCAAGGGCAGTACTTC

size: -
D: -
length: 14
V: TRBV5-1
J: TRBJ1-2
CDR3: CASSLVVGLDGYTF
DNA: TGCGCCAGCAGCTTGGTGGTGGGGCTTGATGGCTACACCTTC

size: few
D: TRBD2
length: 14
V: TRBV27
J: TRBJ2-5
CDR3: CASKISGRGETQYF
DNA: TGTGCCAGCAAAATTAGCGGGAGGGGAGAGACCCAGTACTTC

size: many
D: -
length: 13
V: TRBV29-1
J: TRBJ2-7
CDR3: CSVEGTWGYEQYF
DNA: TGCAGCGTTGAAGGGACATGGGGTTACGAGCAGTACTTC

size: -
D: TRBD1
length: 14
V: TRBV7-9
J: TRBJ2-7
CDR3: CASSASSTGGEQYF
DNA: TGTGCCAGCAGCGCGTCTAGCACAGGGGGCGAGCAGTACTTC

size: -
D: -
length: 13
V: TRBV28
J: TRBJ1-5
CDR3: CASDTRGDQPQHF
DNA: TGTGCCAGCGATACGCGGGGGGATCAGCCCCAGCATTTT

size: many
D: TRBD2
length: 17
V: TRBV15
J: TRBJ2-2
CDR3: CATSRGRASGRTGELFF
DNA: TGTGCCACCAGCAGAGGACGGGCTAGCGGGAGGACCGGGGAGCTGTTTTTT

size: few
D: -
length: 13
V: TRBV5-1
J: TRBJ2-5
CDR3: CASSLGTEETQYF
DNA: TGCGCCAGCAGCTTGGGGACTGAAGAGACCCAGTACTTC

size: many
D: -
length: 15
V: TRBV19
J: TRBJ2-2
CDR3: CASSIATGGTGELFF
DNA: TGTGCCAGTAGTATAGCTACAGGCGGGACCGGGGAGCTGTTTTTT

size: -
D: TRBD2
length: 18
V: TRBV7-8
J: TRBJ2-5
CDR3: CASSSRPLAGGQQETQYF
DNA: TGTGCCAGCAGCTCCAGACCCCTAGCGGGAGGGCAACAAGAGACCCAGTACTTC

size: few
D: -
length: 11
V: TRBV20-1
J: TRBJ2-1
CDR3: CSATLAPEQFF
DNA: TGCAGTGCTACGTTAGCCCCCGAGCAGTTCTTC

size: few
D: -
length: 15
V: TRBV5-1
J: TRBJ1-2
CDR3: CASSSPDRLNYGYTF
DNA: TGCGCCAGCAGCTCGCCGGACAGACTTAACTATGGCTACACCTTC

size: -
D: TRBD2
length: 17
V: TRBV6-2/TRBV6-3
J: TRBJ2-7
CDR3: CASSYKARLAHSYEQYF
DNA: TGTGCCAGCAGTTATAAAGCGAGACTAGCGCACTCCTACGAGCAGTACTTC

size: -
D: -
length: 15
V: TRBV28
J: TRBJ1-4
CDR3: CASRDFRAANEKLFF
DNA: TGTGCCAGCAGAGACTTCCGGGCGGCTAATGAAAAACTGTTTTTT

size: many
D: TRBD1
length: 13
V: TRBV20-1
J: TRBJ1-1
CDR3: CSALTDRVVRAFF
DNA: TGCAGTGCTCTTACCGACAGGGTAGTAAGAGCTTTCTTT

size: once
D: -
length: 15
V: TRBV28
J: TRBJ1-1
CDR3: CASSLVLGDQTEAFF
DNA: TGTGCCAGCAGTTTAGTGTTAGGGGACCAAACTGAAGCTTTCTTT

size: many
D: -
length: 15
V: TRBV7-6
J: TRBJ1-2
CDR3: CASSLGDRADYGYTF
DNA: TGTGCCAGCAGTTTGGGGGATCGTGCAGACTATGGCTACACCTTC

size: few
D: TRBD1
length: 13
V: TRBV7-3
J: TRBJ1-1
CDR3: CASSVTGVGEAFF
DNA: TGTGCCAGCAGCGTAACAGGGGTGGGTGAAGCTTTCTTT

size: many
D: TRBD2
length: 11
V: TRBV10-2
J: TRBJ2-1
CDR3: CASSERLAEFF
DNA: TGCGCCAGCAGTGAGAGACTAGCGGAGTTCTTC

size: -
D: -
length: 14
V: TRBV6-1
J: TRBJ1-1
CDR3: CASSGGLMNTEAFF
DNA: TGTGCCAGCAGCGGGGGCCTTATGAACACTGAAGCTTTCTTT

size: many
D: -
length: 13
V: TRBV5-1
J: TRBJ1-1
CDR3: CASSESQNTEAFF
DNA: TGCGCCAGCAGCGAATCACAGAACACTGAAGCTTTCTTT

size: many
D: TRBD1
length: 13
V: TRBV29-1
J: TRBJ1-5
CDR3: CSGSQGKEQPQHF
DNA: TGCAGCGGATCACAGGGGAAAGAGCAGCCCCAGCATTTT

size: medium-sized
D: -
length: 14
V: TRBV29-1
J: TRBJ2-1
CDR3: CSVPVGGSHNEQFF
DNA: TGCAGCGTGCCCGTAGGGGGGAGCCACAATGAGCAGTTCTTC

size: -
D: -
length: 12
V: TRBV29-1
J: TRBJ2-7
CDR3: CSVTQGSYEQYF
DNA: TGCAGCGTAACGCAGGGATCTTACGAGCAGTACTTC

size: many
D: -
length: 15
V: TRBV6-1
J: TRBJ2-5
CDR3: CASTQRGIARETQYF
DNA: TGTGCCAGCACCCAACGCGGGATAGCTCGGGAGACCCAGTACTTC

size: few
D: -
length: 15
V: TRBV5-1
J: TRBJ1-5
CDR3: CASSLIGGSNQPQHF
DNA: TGCGCCAGCAGCTTGATCGGGGGGAGCAATCAGCCCCAGCATTTT

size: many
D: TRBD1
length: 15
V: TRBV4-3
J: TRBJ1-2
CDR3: CASSQTSRDRGQYTF
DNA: TGCGCCAGCAGCCAGACTTCCAGGGACAGGGGTCAATACACCTTC

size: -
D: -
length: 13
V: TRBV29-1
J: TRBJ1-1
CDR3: CSVGLQVGTEAFF
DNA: TGCAGCGTTGGTTTGCAGGTTGGCACTGAAGCTTTCTTT